The entry that follows covers one TCR beta chain sequence. What it recognizes is unknown. The record originates from a study of OX40 agonist ivuxolimab in advanced cancers. Turning to the study itself: The dose of intravenous ivuxolimab that patients received every 2 weeks ranged from 0.01 to 10 mg/kg. General study points: It was not determined which antigens were specifically recognized by the peripheral T cells that had undergone clonal expansion. Nonresponders, in some cases, also had low normalized T-cell clonal expansion. Both blood CD4+ and CD8+ T cells showed clonal growth by week 6 at 0.1 to 3.0 mg/kg.

Sequencing used immunoSEQ multiplex PCR; TCRdb keeps in-frame clones, though not all of them. Among roughly 75,000 clones listed, roughly nine tenths were seen once. The CDR3 totals 13 residues. Trimming took 2 bases from V and 4 from J, leaving 3 bases between them. Germline V CDR1 and CDR2: MNHEY, SVGAGI. This sample comprised CD4+ or CD8+ T cells sorted from blood, obtained in a trial of the OX40 agonist ivuxolimab. The gene calls are TRBV6-5 and TRBJ1-6, with D uncertain. The source of this sequence is an adult with an advanced solid tumor such as melanoma, head and neck, liver or kidney cancer. The CDR3: CASSYGYNSPLHF. For the CDR3, the DNA is TGTGCCAGCAGTTACGGTTATAATTCACCCCTCCACTTT.